The clone carrying this T cell receptor beta chain occurred once. Assay used: immunoSEQ multiplex PCR; TCRdb lists only in-frame clones, some missing. The table has about 1,500 clones, just over 90% seen once. The data originate from a study of T cell repertoires and Cas9 in healthy adults. Study results and caveats: Reportedly, SpCas9-reactive effector T cell proliferation and function were mitigated by SpCas9-reactive Tregs in vitro.

V was pared by 5 bases and J by 7 bases, with 15 bases of the junction left unmatched. The CDR3 loop spans 16 amino acids. Germline CDR1 reads SGHAT; CDR2 reads FQNNGV. This TCR was sampled from a human donor in good health. This chain links TRBV11-2 with TRBJ2-7, with TRBD1 matching 9 bases. The material sequenced was SpCas9-reactive CD4+ effector T cells (CD137+, CD154-, CD25-, CD127+) from PBMCs; culture status not recorded. This CDR3 is CASSVHSGTGILEQYF. The CDR3 DNA reads TGTGCCAGCAGCGTACATTCCGGGACAGGGATTTTAGAGCAGTACTTC. The full variable domain, completed using reference TRBV11-2 and TRBJ2-7, is EAGVAQSPRYKIIEKRQSVAFWCNPISGHATLYWYQQILGQGPKLLIQFQNNGVVDDSQLPKDRFSAERLKGVDSTLKIQPAKLEDSAVYLCASSVHSGTGILEQYFGPGTRLTVT.